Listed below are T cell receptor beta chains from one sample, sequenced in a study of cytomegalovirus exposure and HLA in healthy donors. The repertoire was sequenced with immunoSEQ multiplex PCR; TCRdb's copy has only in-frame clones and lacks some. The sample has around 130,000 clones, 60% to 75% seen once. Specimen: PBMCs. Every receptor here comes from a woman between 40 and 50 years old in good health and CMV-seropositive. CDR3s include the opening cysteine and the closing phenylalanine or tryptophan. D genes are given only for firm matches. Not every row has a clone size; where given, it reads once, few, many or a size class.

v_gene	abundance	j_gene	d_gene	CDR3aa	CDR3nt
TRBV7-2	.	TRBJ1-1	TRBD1	CASSLNRGLARFPTEAFF	TGTGCCAGCAGCCTCAACAGGGGGCTAGCCCGTTTCCCCACTGAAGCTTTCTTT
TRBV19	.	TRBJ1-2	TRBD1	CASQTGDLQYWTGYTF	TGTGCCAGTCAAACAGGGGACCTCCAGTATTGGACTGGCTACACCTTC
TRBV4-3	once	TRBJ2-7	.	CASSQVLSGGAYEQYF	TGCGCCAGCAGCCAAGTTCTTAGCGGAGGGGCCTACGAGCAGTACTTC
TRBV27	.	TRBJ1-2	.	CASSFSGSYGYTF	TGTGCCAGCAGTTTCTCAGGGTCCTATGGCTACACCTTC
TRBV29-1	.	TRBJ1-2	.	CSYQGGDGYTF	TGCAGCTACCAAGGCGGGGACGGCTACACCTTC
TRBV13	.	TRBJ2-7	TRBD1	CASSRTGTASYEQYF	TGTGCCAGCAGCCGAACCGGGACAGCCTCCTACGAGCAGTACTTC
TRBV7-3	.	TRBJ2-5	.	CASSLSGGETQYF	TGTGCCAGCAGCTTATCCGGTGGAGAGACCCAGTACTTC
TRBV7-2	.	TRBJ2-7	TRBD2	CASSPLAGLNEQYF	TGTGCCAGCAGCCCACTAGCGGGGTTGAACGAGCAGTACTTC
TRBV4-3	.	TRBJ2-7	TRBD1	CASSQADRVHEQYF	TGCGCCAGCAGCCAGGCGGACAGGGTCCACGAGCAGTACTTC
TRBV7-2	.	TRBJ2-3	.	CASSAEEFQGSTQYF	TGTGCCAGCAGCGCAGAAGAGTTCCAGGGCAGTACGCAGTATTTT
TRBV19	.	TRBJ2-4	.	CASSGGALAKNIQYF	TGTGCCAGTAGTGGGGGGGCCCTAGCCAAAAACATTCAGTACTTC
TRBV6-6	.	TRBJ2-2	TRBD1	CASSYGTGGAGELFF	TGTGCCAGCAGTTACGGGACAGGGGGAGCCGGGGAGCTGTTTTTT
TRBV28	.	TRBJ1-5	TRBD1	CASSLGSGGSNQPQHF	TGTGCCAGCAGTTTAGGGTCAGGGGGAAGCAATCAGCCCCAGCATTTT
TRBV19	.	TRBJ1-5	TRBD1	CASSPTGPNSNQPQHF	TGTGCCAGTAGCCCGACAGGGCCTAATAGCAATCAGCCCCAGCATTTT
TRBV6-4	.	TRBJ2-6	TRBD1	CASSGSGQGLSGANVLTF	TGTGCCAGCAGTGGGTCCGGACAGGGCCTCTCTGGGGCCAACGTCCTGACTTTC
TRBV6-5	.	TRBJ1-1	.	CATRGGVNTEAFF	TGTGCCACCCGCGGGGGAGTAAACACTGAAGCTTTCTTT
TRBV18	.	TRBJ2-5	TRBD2	CASSPFSPGLAGVGQETQYF	TGTGCCAGCTCACCATTCTCACCGGGACTAGCGGGAGTGGGTCAAGAGACCCAGTACTTC
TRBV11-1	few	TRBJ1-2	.	CASSRTDSNYGYTF	TGTGCCAGCAGCCGGACTGATTCGAACTATGGCTACACCTTC
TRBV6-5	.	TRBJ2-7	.	CASSLQVTPYEQYF	TGTGCCAGCAGCCTACAGGTGACCCCGTACGAGCAGTACTTC
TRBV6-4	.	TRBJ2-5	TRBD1	CASTNRGPQETQYF	TGTGCCAGCACGAACAGGGGCCCCCAAGAGACCCAGTACTTC